This TCR beta chain was sequenced in a study of cytomegalovirus exposure and HLA in healthy donors. On this clone itself: Its antigen is as yet unknown.

PCR primers comprised 60 Vbeta and 13 Jbeta primers. Original methodology: Later reanalysis found 60 million to 90 million unique TCR beta chains, 9 million to 12 million of them shared. Clones were read by immunoSEQ multiplex PCR, and TCRdb kept only the in-frame ones, dropping some. Clone size and the V and J calls come from that table; the DNA yielded D and trimming. The sample data list approximately 110,000 clones. The germline V gene has CDR1 KGHSH and CDR2 LQKENI. Trimming stripped 8 bases from V and 3 bases from J, with 10 bases between. This CDR3 is built from 12 residues. General observations from the study: What was likely a sequencing artifact was a cluster of highly shared sequence variants. Beyond CMV serostatus, there was no information to go on about immune exposure. Across donors, presence/absence analyses took sequencing depth to be roughly uniform.

The V call is TRBV18, the J call TRBJ1-1; D is undetermined. Sequencing input: PBMCs. The sequence came from a young man in good health and CMV-seronegative. Written as DNA, the CDR3 is TGTGCCAGCACGATACGGGACACTGAAGCTTTCTTT. Its protein product is CASTIRDTEAFF.